A single sample is the source of the 5 T cell receptor beta chains below, sequenced in a study of PD-1 blockade in classical Hodgkin lymphoma. Profiled with immunoSEQ multiplex PCR; TCRdb holds only in-frame clones, not every one. The table lists roughly 4,200 clones, 60% to 85% of them singletons, with about 6% in the top ten. Exposure to brentuximab vedotin varied, and each patient had relapsed following autologous stem cell transplantation. Purified CD4+ T cells were obtained from thawed PBMCs through magnetic negative selection. Specimen: CD4+ T cells from blood, collected at baseline. Source of these receptors: a human donor with classical Hodgkin lymphoma.

This chain joins TRBV4-1 and TRBJ2-1, with TRBD2 identical over 14 bases. The CDR3 covers 16 residues. V dropped 7 bases and J dropped 8; count of bases not matched to a gene: 10. Germline V gene sequence: CDR1 MGHRA, CDR2 YSYEKL. In DNA, the CDR3 is TGCGCCAGCACCCATGCCGGGACTAGCGGGGGCGATGAGCAGTTCTTC. It encodes CASTHAGTSGGDEQFF.

The V gene is TRBV27, the J gene TRBJ2-7; TRBD1 might be the D (5 bases). Germline CDR1 is MNHEY and CDR2 is SMNVEV (reference sequence). V lost 10 bases and J lost 3, with 22 bases in between. CDR3 length: 15 residues. This CDR3 is CAIPWGSPLHYEQYF. The CDR3 DNA sequence: TGTGCCATTCCCTGGGGCAGCCCCCTTCACTACGAGCAGTACTTC.

This clone has a handful of counts. The V call is TRBV6-6, the J call TRBJ2-7; D gene uncertain. The germline V gene has CDR1 MNHNY and CDR2 SVGAGI (reference sequence). This CDR3 has 11 residues. Trimming left V 4 bases short and J 5 bases short, with 6 bases between. In DNA form, the CDR3 reads TGTGCCAGCAGTTTACTTGACGAGCAGTACTTC. This gives the protein CASSLLDEQYF.

The gene calls are TRBV5-4 and TRBJ1-5; D remains ambiguous. Trimming left V 1 base short and J 9 bases short, with 8 bases between. This CDR3 comprises 12 residues. In germline, CDR1 is SGHNT, CDR2 YYREEE (reference sequence). The CDR3 region has the DNA TGTGCCAGCAGCTTGTTTTCCATGCCCCAGCATTTT. As protein: CASSLFSMPQHF.

The rearrangement joins TRBV30 to TRBJ1-1; TRBD1 matches at 10 bases. There are 14 residues in the CDR3. Germline V CDR1 and CDR2: GTSNPN, SVGIG (reference sequence). V dropped 3 bases and J dropped 3; count of bases not matched to a gene: 4. The CDR3 DNA follows: TGTGCCTGGAGGGACAGGGGGAACCACACTGAAGCTTTCTTT. Its translation: CAWRDRGNHTEAFF. Filled out from reference TRBV30 and TRBJ1-1, the complete variable domain reads SQTIHQWPATLVQPVGSPLSLECTVEGTSNPNLYWYRQAAGRGLQLLFYSVGIGQISSEVPQNLSASRPQDRQFILSSKKLLLSDSGFYLCAWRDRGNHTEAFFGQGTRLTVV.